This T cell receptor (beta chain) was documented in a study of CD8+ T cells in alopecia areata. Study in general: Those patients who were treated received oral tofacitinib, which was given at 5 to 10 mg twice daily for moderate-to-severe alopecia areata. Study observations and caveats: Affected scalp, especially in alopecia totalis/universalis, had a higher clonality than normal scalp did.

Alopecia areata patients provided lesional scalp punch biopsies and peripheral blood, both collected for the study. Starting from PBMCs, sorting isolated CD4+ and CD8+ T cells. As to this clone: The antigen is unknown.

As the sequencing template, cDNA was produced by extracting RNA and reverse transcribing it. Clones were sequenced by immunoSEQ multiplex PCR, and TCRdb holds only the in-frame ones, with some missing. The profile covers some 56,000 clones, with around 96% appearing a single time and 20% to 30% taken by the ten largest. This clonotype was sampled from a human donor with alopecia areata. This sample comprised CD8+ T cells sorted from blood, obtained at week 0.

CDR3 bases: TGTGCCAGCAGCTTAGTGGGAGGGGGAGGCCCTAATGAAAAACTGTTTTTT. Protein product: CASSLVGGGGPNEKLFF. This chain uses TRBV7-8 with TRBJ1-4; tentatively, D is TRBD1 (6 bases). Germline CDR1 reads SGHVS; CDR2 reads FQNEAQ. Trimming removed 1 base from V and 3 bases from J, with 15 bases in between. CDR3 length: 17 amino acids.